A selection of T cell receptor beta chains follows, all from one sample in a study of T-cell reconstitution after alpha-beta-depleted transplantation in children. Using its own MiXCR run on the PCR reads, TCRdb lists one record per CDR3 protein. The data show hundreds of thousands of distinct CDR3 sequences, with roughly 17% seen just once and under 1.2% held by the top ten. Sequences were derived from PBMCs from the stem cell graft donor, sampled from the stem cell graft. These receptors came from a human donor who donated a stem cell graft to a child with acute myeloid leukemia. The CDR3 runs from the conserved cysteine through the conserved F or W. D genes are given only for firm matches. Clone size is stated in some rows and not others, as once, few, many or a class when expanded.

>13|TRBJ2-1|TRBV20-1|many|-
TGCAGTGCTAGAGATGGTTCGGGGGATGAGCAGTTCTTC
CSARDGSGDEQFF
>17|TRBJ1-5|TRBV20-1|many|TRBD1
TGCAGTGCTAGAGATATGCTGGACAGGGAGGGCAATCAGCCCCAGCATTTT
CSARDMLDREGNQPQHF
>14|TRBJ1-1|TRBV18|many|-
TGTGCCAGCTCACCCCTAGGCTACGACACTGAAGCTTTCTTT
CASSPLGYDTEAFF
>15|TRBJ2-1|TRBV20-1|few|-
TGCAGTGCTCGGCCCGAGGCGAACTCCTACAATGAGCAGTTCTTC
CSARPEANSYNEQFF
>15|TRBJ2-7|TRBV18|-|-
TGTGCCAGCTCCTCAGGGGCGGGGAGCTCCTACGAGCAGTACTTC
CASSSGAGSSYEQYF
>17|TRBJ2-3|TRBV12-3/TRBV12-4|few|TRBD2
TGTGCCAGCAGTTCGCCGACTAGCGGGATACTCACAGATACGCAGTATTTT
CASSSPTSGILTDTQYF
>15|TRBJ1-2|TRBV9|few|TRBD1
TGTGCCAGCAGCGACGGGACAGGGTCTAACTATGGCTACACCTTC
CASSDGTGSNYGYTF
>16|TRBJ2-6|TRBV12-3/TRBV12-4|-|TRBD1
TGTGCCAGCAGTTCCGACAGGGGCGCTGGGGCCAACGTCCTGACTTTC
CASSSDRGAGANVLTF
>14|TRBJ2-3|TRBV5-1|many|-
TGCGCCAGCAGCTTAGGCGGGGGCTCAGATACGCAGTATTTT
CASSLGGGSDTQYF
>12|TRBJ1-1|TRBV2|-|-
TGTGCCAGCAGTGGAGGACGGCCCGAAGCTTTCTTT
CASSGGRPEAFF
>12|TRBJ1-1|TRBV30|few|-
TGTGCCTGGACCCAGACAGACACTGAAGCTTTCTTT
CAWTQTDTEAFF
>11|TRBJ1-2|TRBV29-1|many|TRBD1
TGCAGCGTTCAGGGGGGCCATGGCTACACCTTC
CSVQGGHGYTF
>15|TRBJ1-5|TRBV7-2|few|-
TGTGCCAGCAGCTTAGATCCCGGGCGGGGGCAGCCCCAGCATTTT
CASSLDPGRGQPQHF
>15|TRBJ1-2|TRBV9|few|TRBD1
TGTGCCAGCAGCGTAGAAGGGGGCGGAATTCTTGGCTACACCTTC
CASSVEGGGILGYTF
>16|TRBJ2-3|TRBV7-2|-|TRBD2
TGTGCCAGCAGCTTAGAGTCCCGACTAGCGGGGGATACGCAGTATTTT
CASSLESRLAGDTQYF
>12|TRBJ1-4|TRBV20-1|few|-
TGCAGTGCGAGACGGTTTAATGAAAAACTGTTTTTT
CSARRFNEKLFF
>15|TRBJ2-3|TRBV10-3|-|TRBD2
TGTGCCATCAGTCCGGGACTAGGAAGCACAGATACGCAGTATTTT
CAISPGLGSTDTQYF
>14|TRBJ2-7|TRBV10-3|many|-
TGTGCCATCATGGGAGCCTCACCTCCTTACGAGCAGTACTTC
CAIMGASPPYEQYF
>15|TRBJ2-5|TRBV11-2|-|-
TGTGCCAGCAGCTTATACGGGGGCGGTGGGGAGACCCAGTACTTC
CASSLYGGGGETQYF
>16|TRBJ1-1|TRBV7-9|-|-
TGTGCCAGCAGCTTACGGGCCGGGGCCCTTTTTACTGAAGCTTTCTTT
CASSLRAGALFTEAFF
>15|TRBJ1-3|TRBV28|-|-
TGTGCCAGCAGTTTGGGGCTTCGCTCTGGAAACACCATATATTTT
CASSLGLRSGNTIYF
>15|TRBJ2-1|TRBV12-3/TRBV12-4|few|TRBD1
TGTGCCAGCAGCCAGGACAGGCCATCCTACAATGAGCAGTTCTTC
CASSQDRPSYNEQFF
>15|TRBJ2-1|TRBV5-1|few|-
TGCGCCAGCCACGTGGAAGGGGCAGCCTACAATGAGCAGTTCTTC
CASHVEGAAYNEQFF
>16|TRBJ2-1|TRBV28|few|TRBD2
TGTGCCAGCAGCCAATTGGGCGGGGGGGCCGGAAATGAGCAGTTCTTC
CASSQLGGGAGNEQFF
>15|TRBJ2-1|TRBV27|many|-
TGTGCCAGCGCCGAGGGTGCGGTCACCTACAATGAGCAGTTCTTC
CASAEGAVTYNEQFF
>14|TRBJ1-1|TRBV5-1|few|-
TGCGCCAGCAGCTTTGACACCTTGAACACTGAAGCTTTCTTT
CASSFDTLNTEAFF
>13|TRBJ2-2|TRBV12-3/TRBV12-4|-|-
TGTGCCAGCAGTCAGACTCCCCCGGGGGAGCTGTTTTTT
CASSQTPPGELFF
>18|TRBJ2-5|TRBV7-6|few|TRBD2
TGTGCCAGCAGCTCGAGACTAGCGGGGGCCGCAAAAGCAGAGACCCAGTACTTC
CASSSRLAGAAKAETQYF
>16|TRBJ2-1|TRBV11-2|-|TRBD2
TGTGCCAGCAGCTCGGGACTACGTGTTCTCTACAATGAGCAGTTCTTC
CASSSGLRVLYNEQFF
>15|TRBJ2-3|TRBV12-3/TRBV12-4|many|TRBD1
TGTGCCAGCAGCACAGACAGGGGACTCACAGATACGCAGTATTTT
CASSTDRGLTDTQYF
>15|TRBJ1-2|TRBV9|-|-
TGTGCCAGCAGCGTAGCCTCTGGGTCTAACTATGGCTACACCTTC
CASSVASGSNYGYTF
>13|TRBJ1-1|TRBV7-9|-|TRBD1
TGTGCCAGCAGGGGCAGGGGGGACACTGAAGCTTTCTTT
CASRGRGDTEAFF
>14|TRBJ1-5|TRBV20-1|few|-
TGCAGTGCCCTAGAACCGGACTTGAGTCAGCCCCAGCATTTT
CSALEPDLSQPQHF
>14|TRBJ2-5|TRBV7-2|many|TRBD2
TGTGCCAGCAGCGTTAGCGGGGATAAAGAGACCCAGTACTTC
CASSVSGDKETQYF
>15|TRBJ2-5|TRBV6-1|many|TRBD1
TGTGCCAGCAGGACAGGGGGATGGAGGGAAGAGACCCAGTACTTC
CASRTGGWREETQYF
>12|TRBJ1-5|TRBV20-1|many|-
TGCAGTGCTAGAGAGGGAAGCAGGACCCAGCATTTT
CSAREGSRTQHF
>19|TRBJ2-3|TRBV4-2|-|TRBD2
TGTGCCAGCAGCCCCCCACGGCTAGCGGGGGGGACTAGCACAGATACGCAGTATTTT
CASSPPRLAGGTSTDTQYF
>11|TRBJ2-5|TRBV20-1|many|-
TGCAGTGCTGGGTTAAAAGAGACCCAGTACTTC
CSAGLKETQYF
>16|TRBJ2-3|TRBV28|-|TRBD2
TGTGCCAGCAGTTTAGCACTAGCGGGGCTTCGAGATACGCAGTATTTT
CASSLALAGLRDTQYF
>15|TRBJ2-5|TRBV4-1|-|TRBD2
TGCGCCAGCAGCCAACCCTTTAGCGGGGAAGAGACCCAGTACTTC
CASSQPFSGEETQYF
>15|TRBJ2-2|TRBV20-1|-|TRBD2
TGCAGTGCTAGCCGGGGGAGGGCGAACACCGGGGAGCTGTTTTTT
CSASRGRANTGELFF
>14|TRBJ1-5|TRBV12-3/TRBV12-4|many|TRBD1
TGTGCCAGCAGTTTAGCGACAGGGAATCAGCCCCAGCATTTT
CASSLATGNQPQHF
>13|TRBJ2-5|TRBV29-1|few|-
TGCAGCGTTCTCAGGGTAATCGGGGAGACCCAGTACTTC
CSVLRVIGETQYF
>13|TRBJ2-1|TRBV27|many|-
TGTGCCAGCAGTTTAGTAATTTACAATGAGCAGTTCTTC
CASSLVIYNEQFF
>13|TRBJ2-1|TRBV20-1|many|TRBD1
TGCAGTGCTAGAGATCAGGGGGTCTATGAGCAGTTCTTC
CSARDQGVYEQFF
>12|TRBJ2-7|TRBV7-9|few|-
TGTGCCAGCAGCTTAGAGGGACCCGAGCAGTACTTC
CASSLEGPEQYF
>18|TRBJ1-2|TRBV7-8|-|TRBD1
TGTGCCAGCAACCCAGTCCCGGGACAGGGGACAACTAACTATGGCTACACCTTC
CASNPVPGQGTTNYGYTF
>13|TRBJ2-3|TRBV20-1|many|TRBD1
TGCAGTGCAGAGGACAGGGACGCAGATACGCAGTATTTT
CSAEDRDADTQYF
>13|TRBJ2-2|TRBV9|many|-
TGTGCCAGCAGCCCCCCCTACACCGGGGAGCTGTTTTTT
CASSPPYTGELFF
>14|TRBJ2-5|TRBV7-3|many|-
TGTGCCAGCAGCTTAACGGGGGTCCAAGAGACCCAGTACTTC
CASSLTGVQETQYF
>15|TRBJ2-6|TRBV12-3/TRBV12-4|few|-
TGTGCCAGCAGTCCGCAGAACTCTGGGGCCAACGTCCTGACTTTC
CASSPQNSGANVLTF
>15|TRBJ2-4|TRBV10-3|-|-
TGTGCCATCAGCCTTTTTGAGGGAACCAAAAACATTCAGTACTTC
CAISLFEGTKNIQYF
>14|TRBJ2-7|TRBV20-1|few|-
TGCAGTGCTAGAGATGGAGGACACCTTATGGAGCAGTACTTC
CSARDGGHLMEQYF